These 17 T cell receptor beta chains originate from one sample sequenced in a study of identical twins. TCRdb redid the calling of the 5' RACE reads with MiXCR, one entry per CDR3 protein. The top ten hold about 5.2% of the sample, which has fewer than 250,000 distinct CDR3 sequences, over 8% seen once. The sequenced sample consisted of memory (CD45RO+) T cells sorted from blood. These receptors all stem from a woman younger than 35 in good health.

This chain connects TRBV5-1 to TRBJ1-1; the D gene is possibly TRBD1 (5 bases). The CDR3 runs 14 residues. Trimming took off 4 bases at V and 2 bases at J, with 12 bases between the two ends. Germline CDR1 reads SGHRS; CDR2 reads YFSETQ. The CDR3 spells CASSPMGLNTEAFF. CDR3 coding DNA: TGCGCCAGCAGCCCAATGGGGCTTAACACTGAAGCTTTCTTT.

The chain couples TRBV12-3 or TRBV12-4 to TRBJ2-3; 12 bases map to TRBD2. The CDR3 runs 15 residues. J lost 4 bases, V lost 3 bases, and 2 bases had no gene match. DNA for the CDR3: TGTGCCAGCAGTTTGACTAGCGGGAGTGCAGATACGCAGTATTTT. Protein product: CASSLTSGSADTQYF.

The chain carries TRBV20-1 and TRBJ2-3; 12 nucleotides align to TRBD2. The germline V gene encodes CDR1 DFQATT and CDR2 SNEGSKA (reference sequence). The V and J ends lost 1 base and 3 bases, in that order; junction bases with no gene match: 5. This CDR3 has 16 residues. The CDR3 here is CSARGTSGAYTDTQYF. The CDR3 nucleotides are TGCAGTGCTAGAGGGACTAGCGGGGCCTATACAGATACGCAGTATTTT.

This clonotype was seen at least ten times. This chain connects TRBV5-1 to TRBJ2-7, with TRBD1 as a possible D gene (5 bases). Trimming left V 1 base short and J 3 bases short, with 14 bases between. Germline loops: CDR1 SGHRS, CDR2 YFSETQ. The CDR3 consists of 15 residues. CDR3 region: CASSLLVGQDYEQYF. CDR3 in DNA: TGCGCCAGCAGCTTGTTGGTGGGGCAGGACTACGAGCAGTACTTC. The variable domain in full, with the rest retrieved from reference TRBV5-1 and TRBJ2-7, is KAGVTQTPRYLIKTRGQQVTLSCSPISGHRSVSWYQQTPGQGLQFLFEYFSETQRNKGNFPGRFSGRQFSNSRSEMNVSTLELGDSALYLCASSLLVGQDYEQYFGPGTRLTVT.

In this sample, this clonotype turned up a few times. The CDR3 nucleotides are TGTGCCAGGGGCGCTGGGTTGGGCGAGCAGTACTTC. Its protein is CARGAGLGEQYF. This chain links TRBV5-8 with TRBJ2-7; D remains ambiguous. The CDR3 runs to 12 residues. V lost 8 bases and J lost 6, with 15 bases in between. Germline CDR1 is SGHTS and CDR2 is YDEGEE. Together with reference TRBV5-8 and TRBJ2-7, the CDR3 gives the full variable domain: EAGVTQSPTHLIKTRGQQATLRCSPISGHTSVYWYQQALGLGLQFLLWYDEGEERNRGNFPPRFSGRQFPNYSSELNVNALELEDSALYLCARGAGLGEQYFGPGTRLTVT.

This clonotype was recorded a few times. The rearrangement uses TRBV4-3 and TRBJ2-1, with 8 nucleotides matching TRBD2. Germline V lookup: CDR1 LGHNA, CDR2 YSLEER. V dropped 3 bases and J dropped 2; count of bases not matched to a gene: 15. The CDR3 consists of 19 residues. This CDR3 is CASSQELAGPPLTYNEQFF. DNA for the CDR3: TGCGCCAGCAGCCAGGAGCTAGCGGGTCCTCCTTTGACCTACAATGAGCAGTTCTTC.

The gene calls are TRBV5-1 and TRBJ2-2; perhaps TRBD1 as D (5 bases). V was clipped by 6 bases and J by 1 base, with 13 bases between them. Germline lookup yields CDR1 SGHRS and CDR2 YFSETQ. This CDR3 spans 15 amino acids. CDR3 nucleotides: TGCGCCAGCAAAGGGGCACAGCTGAACACCGGGGAGCTGTTTTTT. It codes for CASKGAQLNTGELFF.

The chain uses TRBV7-2 and TRBJ2-7; D is possibly TRBD2 (6 bases). CDR1 is SGHTA, CDR2 FQGNSA, per germline. The CDR3 is made up of 15 amino acids. Trimming took 1 base from V and 4 from J, leaving 14 bases between them. The CDR3 region has the DNA TGTGCCAGCAGCTTAGGAGTGGGAGGTGGATACGAGCAGTACTTC. The encoded protein is CASSLGVGGGYEQYF.

This clonotype was counted a few times. The J gene is TRBJ2-2, the V gene TRBV25-1, with D possibly called TRBD1 or TRBD2 (6 bases each). Trimming left V 7 bases short and J 1 base short, with 22 bases between. The CDR3 sequence is 18 residues long. CDR1 is MGHDK, CDR2 SYGVNS, per germline. The CDR3 region has the DNA TGTGCCAGCATCGGGAAATGGGGGGCCGGGGAGAACACCGGGGAGCTGTTTTTT. Translation gives CASIGKWGAGENTGELFF.

The sample holds a few counts of this clonotype. The chain links TRBV20-1 to TRBJ2-1; TRBD2 matches at 8 bases. The CDR3 length is 16 residues. The junction had 8 bases not matched to a gene; V was cut back by 2 bases and J by 2 bases. CDR1 and CDR2 (germline): DFQATT, SNEGSKA (reference sequence). In DNA form, the CDR3 reads TGCAGTGCTAGAATCCTAGCGGGTAGGGCCTACAATGAGCAGTTCTTC. It yields the protein CSARILAGRAYNEQFF.

This clonotype was counted at least ten times. The chain couples TRBV5-1 to TRBJ2-3; TRBD2 matches 12 bases. CDR1 is SGHRS, CDR2 YFSETQ, per germline. CDR3 length: 15 amino acids. V shed 0 bases and J 4 bases; nucleotides not matched to a gene: 0. The CDR3 nucleotides are TGCGCCAGCAGCTTGGCTAGCGGGGGGGCAGATACGCAGTATTTT. This gives the protein CASSLASGGADTQYF.

The genes are TRBV10-3 and TRBJ2-1, with 7 bases fitting TRBD2. This CDR3 comprises 14 residues. CDR1 and CDR2 (germline): ENHRY, SYGVKD. V shed 7 bases and J 7 bases; nucleotides not matched to a gene: 10. This chain's CDR3 is CAIIRPGGTNEQFF. DNA of the CDR3: TGTGCCATCATTAGGCCGGGAGGCACAAATGAGCAGTTCTTC.

This chain uses TRBV12-3 or TRBV12-4 with TRBJ2-7; D is unclear. There are 14 residues in the CDR3. Trimming stripped 6 bases from V and 3 bases from J, with 15 bases between. The CDR3 bases are TGTGCCAGCAGGCCTGCAGGTCCGATCTACGAGCAGTACTTC. This gives the protein CASRPAGPIYEQYF.

This clonotype was observed a few times. V usage is TRBV7-6 and J usage is TRBJ1-2; D remains ambiguous. V was clipped by 1 base and J by 4 bases, with 13 bases between them. CDR1 is SGHVS and CDR2 is FNYEAQ in the germline V gene. CDR3 length: 15 amino acids. CDR3 coding DNA: TGTGCCAGCAGCTTAGACTCGGGCAACAGCTATGGCTACACCTTC. Amino acid sequence: CASSLDSGNSYGYTF.

This clonotype was counted a few times. This chain's CDR3 is CASSEPTGGLTFKETQYF. CDR3 sequence (DNA): TGCGCCAGCAGTGAACCGACAGGGGGCTTGACGTTCAAGGAGACCCAGTACTTC. The V and J genes are TRBV10-2 and TRBJ2-5; 10 bases fit TRBD1. CDR1 is WSHSY and CDR2 is SAAADI in the germline V gene. V trimming: 3 bases; J trimming: 5 bases; junction bases outside the gene matches: 15. The CDR3 length is 18 residues.

The rearrangement joins TRBV20-1 to TRBJ2-7; D might be TRBD2 (6 bases). V was trimmed by 0 bases and J by 3 bases, leaving 12 bases between them. The CDR3 runs to 14 residues. Germline lookup yields CDR1 DFQATT and CDR2 SNEGSKA (reference sequence). The CDR3 region is CSARDARRDYEQYF. The CDR3 DNA reads TGCAGTGCTAGAGACGCCCGGCGGGACTACGAGCAGTACTTC.

The chain recombines TRBV7-9 with TRBJ2-3; TRBD2 matches 8 bases. The CDR3 runs 16 residues. The germline CDR1 and CDR2 sequences are SEHNR and FQNEAQ (reference sequence). The V and J ends lost 3 bases and 3 bases, in that order; junction bases with no gene match: 8. CDR3 residues: CASSFSLGGGTDTQYF. DNA for the CDR3: TGTGCCAGCAGCTTTAGTCTGGGCGGGGGGACAGATACGCAGTATTTT.